Here is one TCR beta chain with its context. Its target is unknown. These data are taken from a study of cytomegalovirus exposure and HLA in healthy donors. Study observations and caveats: Productive status was seen about 87% or about 30% of the time for most TCR beta V segments in an earlier analysis. Researchers counted roughly 150 TCR beta chains as cytomegalovirus-associated.

Healthy bone marrow donors made up the cohort. Though nominally healthy at sampling, donors likely had unrecorded immune exposures. This PCR relied on a set of 60 Vbeta primers and 13 Jbeta primers. The data were produced by immunoSEQ multiplex PCR, yet TCRdb's version contains in-frame clones alone and is incomplete. The sample shows approximately 150,000 clones, 81% of them seen only once. The sequenced sample was PBMCs. This receptor was taken from a woman between 45 and 65 years old in good health and CMV-seronegative.

This CDR3 is CATRSTTEAFF. The CDR3 DNA reads as TGTGCCACCCGGTCAACGACTGAAGCTTTCTTT. The genes are TRBV10-3 and TRBJ1-1; D is uncertain. This CDR3 has 11 residues. Trimming removed 10 bases at V and 5 bases at J, with 11 bases between. Germline CDR1 is ENHRY and CDR2 is SYGVKD.